This T cell receptor (beta chain) is drawn from a study of cytomegalovirus exposure and HLA in healthy donors. Measured with immunoSEQ multiplex PCR; TCRdb has only the in-frame clones, and not every one. The sample has fewer than 200,000 clones, approximately 89% seen once; the top ten hold 10%. It was the roughly 110-subject validation cohort, separate from the approximately 700-subject first cohort, to which the donors belonged. The CDR3 extends over 13 amino acids. From germline, CDR1 is MNHEY and CDR2 SVGAGI. The V end lost 2 bases, the J end lost 6 bases, and 7 bases lay between the germline ends.

The chain is built from TRBV6-5 and TRBJ1-4; no clear D gene. This receptor was identified in a woman aged 18-29 years in good health and CMV-seropositive. Sequencing was done on a sample of PBMCs. The DNA for the CDR3 is TGTGCCAGCAGTTACGCGAGTGATGAAAAACTGTTTTTT. This sequence encodes CASSYASDEKLFF.